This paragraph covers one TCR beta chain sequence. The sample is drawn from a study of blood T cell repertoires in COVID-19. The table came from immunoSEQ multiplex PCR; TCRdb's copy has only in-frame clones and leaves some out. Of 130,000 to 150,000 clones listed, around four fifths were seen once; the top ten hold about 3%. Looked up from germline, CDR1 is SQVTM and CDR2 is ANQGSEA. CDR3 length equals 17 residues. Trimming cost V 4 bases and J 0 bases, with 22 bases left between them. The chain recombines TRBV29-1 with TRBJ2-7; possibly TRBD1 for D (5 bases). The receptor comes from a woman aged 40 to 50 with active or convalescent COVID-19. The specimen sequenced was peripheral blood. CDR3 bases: TGCAGCGTTGTATCGTCGCTCGACAGTCTCGCCTCCTACGAGCAGTACTTC. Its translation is CSVVSSLDSLASYEQYF.